The T cell receptor (beta chain) under discussion was sequenced for a study of PD-1 blockade in classical Hodgkin lymphoma. Whole-study findings and limits: Healthy donors reportedly exceeded newly diagnosed patients in baseline TCR diversity.

Sequencing was performed with immunoSEQ multiplex PCR; in TCRdb, only in-frame clones are kept and a portion is missing. The sample lists about 33,000 clones, 65% to 80% occurring once. For this clone: The antigen is not known.

Germline V gene data show CDR1 as GTSNPN and CDR2 as SVGIG (reference sequence). Trimming left V 7 bases short and J 6 bases short, with 12 bases between. The CDR3 contains 11 residues. Described time point: cycle 4 day 1 (C4D1), after 6 weeks of nivolumab. Relapse was seen in all patients after autologous stem cell transplantation, and brentuximab vedotin exposure was variable. This receptor was identified in a human donor with classical Hodgkin lymphoma. Material: peripheral blood mononuclear cells (PBMCs), obtained before the fourth cycle of nivolumab. The rearrangement joins TRBV30 to TRBJ1-2; D uncertain. CDR3 sequence reads: CAYQDGHGYTF. The CDR3 bases are TGTGCCTACCAGGACGGGCATGGCTACACCTTC.